This record concerns one TCR beta chain sequence. Patients of the Seattle cohort, enrolled during active infection, were followed longitudinally. The data were produced by immunoSEQ multiplex PCR, yet TCRdb's version contains in-frame clones alone and is incomplete. The sample yields 350,000 to 400,000 clones, roughly 90% seen once. The sample comes from a study of blood T cell repertoires in COVID-19. This CDR3 has 14 amino acids. V gave up 1 base and J gave up 1 base, with 7 bases separating them. The germline V gene encodes CDR1 LGHNA and CDR2 YSLEER. Sequenced sample: peripheral blood. The clonotype was recovered from a woman in her 30s with COVID-19, enrolled during active disease. V and J are TRBV4-3 and TRBJ2-5; unclear D gene. The DNA for the CDR3 is TGCGCCAGCAGCCAAGGGTTGGCCCAAGAGACCCAGTACTTC. It specifies CASSQGLAQETQYF.